These 27 T cell receptor beta chains were all obtained from the same sample, sequenced in a study of CD8+CD57+ T cells in acquired aplastic anemia (dated by TCRdb to the late 2010s). The patients picked for sequencing were ones in whom flow cytometry had shown an expansion of CD8+CD57+ cells. Sequencing was performed on an Illumina HiSeq 2000. Profiling of TCR beta VDJ combinations and CDR3 sequences used genomic DNA as the template. TCRdb took the public reads, trimmed them with fastp at Q25, ran MiXCR for clone calling and kept in-frame beta chains. CDR3 protein duplicates are merged, each entry listing the most common genes and DNA. The sample table shows roughly 500,000 distinct CDR3 sequences, and around 32% are seen once. The ten largest account for roughly 0.8% of the sample. Sequencing was performed on sorted CD4+, CD8+, or CD8+CD57+ T cells (not recorded which) from PBMCs. The source is a human donor with aplastic anemia.

This clonotype was detected only a few times. J is TRBJ2-6 and V is TRBV7-3; D is possibly TRBD2 (6 bases). This CDR3 spans 17 amino acids. V shed 5 bases and J shed 0 bases, with 14 bases lying between them. CDR1 is SGHTA and CDR2 is FQGTGA in the germline V gene. The CDR3 DNA reads as TGTGCCAGCAGCCCCCCGGGGGAGCGCTCTGGGGCCAACGTCCTGACTTTC. It encodes CASSPPGERSGANVLTF.

This clonotype was seen at least ten times. The genes are TRBV7-3 and TRBJ2-7; D assignment may be TRBD1 or TRBD2 (6 bases each). The CDR3 has 13 amino acids. Trimming removed 3 bases from V and 5 bases from J, with 11 bases in between. Germline CDR1 reads SGHTA; CDR2 reads FQGTGA. The CDR3 reads CASSLWGAHEQYF. The CDR3 nucleotides read TGTGCCAGCAGCTTGTGGGGGGCCCACGAGCAGTACTTC.

V and J are TRBV15 and TRBJ2-7; possibly TRBD2 for D (5 bases). V was shortened by 3 bases and J by 2 bases, with 14 bases between the two germline ends. Looked up from germline, CDR1 is LNHNV and CDR2 is YYDKDF (reference sequence). The CDR3 is 15 amino acids. The CDR3 nucleotides read TGTGCCACCAGCAGTGTCCTTGAGGGCCCCTACGAGCAGTACTTC. As protein: CATSSVLEGPYEQYF.

At least ten counts were recorded for this clonotype. The V and J genes are TRBV7-9 and TRBJ1-1, with D perhaps TRBD1 (6 bases). The CDR3 is made up of 12 amino acids. The V and J ends lost 5 bases and 11 bases respectively, with 15 bases between them. Germline V gives CDR1 SEHNR, CDR2 FQNEAQ (reference sequence). CDR3 sequence (DNA): TGTGCCAGCAGCACAGGGCTGGGGGGGGCTTTCTTT. Encoded protein: CASSTGLGGAFF.

This clonotype was detected ten times or more. The V and J genes are TRBV15 and TRBJ2-3; unclear D gene. CDR3 length: 12 amino acids. The ends were cut back, 3 bases at V and 2 bases at J, with 3 bases in the middle. Per germline, CDR1 LNHNV and CDR2 YYDKDF (reference sequence). This CDR3 is CATSSVTDTQYF. CDR3 bases: TGTGCCACCAGCAGCGTCACAGATACGCAGTATTTT.

CDR3: CASSIPGRDYGYTF. In DNA, the CDR3 is TGTGCCAGCAGTATTCCAGGGAGGGACTATGGCTACACCTTC. The chain uses TRBV2 and TRBJ1-2; D is perhaps TRBD1 (5 bases). V shed 5 bases and J shed 3 bases, with 13 bases lying between them. Germline loops: CDR1 SNHLY, CDR2 FYNNEI. The CDR3 contains 14 residues.

This clonotype has just a few counts. The rearrangement uses TRBV11-2 and TRBJ2-5, with D perhaps matching TRBD1 (6 bases). V lost 5 bases and J lost 0, with 13 bases in between. CDR3 length: 15 residues. CDR1 and CDR2 from the germline V gene are SGHAT and FQNNGV. In DNA form, the CDR3 reads TGTGCCAGCAGCCCCGGGACAACGTACCAAGAGACCCAGTACTTC. Encoded protein: CASSPGTTYQETQYF.

V and J are TRBV20-1 and TRBJ2-7, with 8 positions matching TRBD2. Germline V lookup: CDR1 DFQATT, CDR2 SNEGSKA (reference sequence). Trimming removed 0 bases from V and 2 bases from J; junction bases left unmatched: 9. CDR3 length: 16 residues. CDR3 sequence reads: CSAREASGGPPYEQYF. The DNA for the CDR3 is TGCAGTGCTAGAGAGGCGAGCGGGGGACCCCCCTACGAGCAGTACTTC.

This clonotype was counted only a few times. Its ends do not fully match the called genes, so a read error is possible. J is TRBJ1-5 and V is TRBV10-3; TRBD1 matches at 7 bases. The V gene's germline CDR1 is ENHRY and CDR2 SYGVKD. This CDR3 spans 14 amino acids. CDR3 bases: TGTGCCAGCAGTGAGGACCGGGACAGCGAGTCCCAGCATTTT. Residues: CASSEDRDSESQHF.

This clonotype was seen only a few times. V usage is TRBV5-1 and J usage is TRBJ1-5; TRBD1 aligns across 9 bases. Per germline, CDR1 SGHRS and CDR2 YFSETQ. CDR3 length: 15 residues. With V trimmed by 4 bases and J by 7 bases, 9 bases remained unmatched. The CDR3 is CASSRGTGKGQPQHF. CDR3 coding DNA: TGCGCCAGCAGCAGGGGGACAGGGAAGGGGCAGCCCCAGCATTTT. Combining the CDR3 with reference TRBV5-1 and TRBJ1-5 gives the whole variable domain KAGVTQTPRYLIKTRGQQVTLSCSPISGHRSVSWYQQTPGQGLQFLFEYFSETQRNKGNFPGRFSGRQFSNSRSEMNVSTLELGDSALYLCASSRGTGKGQPQHFGDGTRLSIL.

This clonotype has just a few counts. This chain uses TRBV20-1 with TRBJ1-4, with TRBD1 as a possible D gene (6 bases). CDR3 length: 14 amino acids. V was pared by 6 bases and J by 13 bases, with 24 bases between. Germline-derived CDR1 and CDR2 are DFQATT and SNEGSKA (reference sequence). CDR3 sequence: CSARGRGAMNRLFF. CDR3 bases: TGCAGTGCACGGGGACGGGGGGCAATGAACCGACTGTTTTTT.

The V gene is TRBV11-2, the J gene TRBJ1-3, with 8 bases aligning to TRBD1. In germline, CDR1 is SGHAT, CDR2 FQNNGV. Unmatched junction bases numbered 10, after V lost 5 bases and J lost 4 bases. The CDR3 covers 16 residues. CDR3 in amino acids: CASSPRTGRFGNTIYF. In nucleotides, the CDR3 is TGTGCCAGCAGCCCGCGGACAGGGAGGTTCGGAAACACCATATATTTT.

This clonotype was observed at least ten times. The chain combines TRBV20-1 with TRBJ2-7; 7 bases match TRBD1. The CDR3 sequence is 13 residues long. V was pared by 3 bases and J by 4 bases, with 6 bases of the junction left unmatched. Germline assignment: CDR1 DFQATT and CDR2 SNEGSKA (reference sequence). In nucleotides, the CDR3 is TGCAGTGCTAGGGCCGACAGGGTTTACGAGCAGTACTTC. It specifies CSARADRVYEQYF.

This clonotype came up a few times. Possible read error: a much larger clone is one base away. The CDR3 loop is CASSLWDRNTEAFF. CDR3 DNA sequence: TGTGCCAGCAGCTTGTGGGACAGGAACACTGAAGCTTTCTTT. V and J are TRBV5-6 and TRBJ1-1, with TRBD1 matching 7 bases. CDR1 SGHDT and CDR2 YYEEEE come from the germline V gene. The CDR3 contains 14 residues. J was trimmed by 1 base and V by 1 base; bases with no gene match: 1.

The chain couples TRBV6-5 to TRBJ2-4; the D gene is possibly TRBD1 (6 bases). CDR3 length: 13 residues. V lost 2 bases and J 10 bases, leaving 12 bases between the germline ends. In germline, CDR1 is MNHEY, CDR2 SVGAGI. CDR3 DNA: TGTGCCAGCAGTTACAGGGACACCACAATTCAGTACTTC. Its protein is CASSYRDTTIQYF.

This clonotype showed up many times. The V call is TRBV2, the J call TRBJ1-6; 7 bases are a match to TRBD1. The V gene end was trimmed by 6 bases and the J gene end by 11 bases; junction bases not matched to a gene: 4. Germline V CDR1 and CDR2: SNHLY, FYNNEI. CDR3 size: 12 residues. The CDR3 region is CASRDRQAPLHF. The DNA for the CDR3 is TGTGCCAGCAGGGACAGGCAAGCACCCCTCCACTTT.

The V and J genes are TRBV19 and TRBJ1-5; D is unresolved. CDR3 length equals 12 residues. The ends were cut back, 3 bases at V and 11 bases at J, with 11 bases in the middle. Germline lookup yields CDR1 LNHDA and CDR2 SQIVND (reference sequence). The DNA of the CDR3 is TGTGCCAGTAGTATTGGGCCATCAGCCCAGCATTTT. Its protein product is CASSIGPSAQHF.

This clonotype was observed once. The rearrangement joins TRBV25-1 to TRBJ1-6; 10 bases fit TRBD1. V lost 1 base to trimming and J lost 7 bases; unmatched junction nucleotides: 7. This CDR3 contains 17 residues. Germline assignment: CDR1 MGHDK and CDR2 SYGVNS. The DNA for the CDR3 is TGTGCCAGCAGTGAATGGAAGGGGACAGGGGACAATTCACCCCTCCACTTT. Protein product: CASSEWKGTGDNSPLHF.

The sample holds a few counts of this clonotype. The rearrangement links TRBV7-3 to TRBJ2-5, with TRBD2 matching over 7 bases. The germline CDR1 and CDR2 sequences are SGHTA and FQGTGA. With V trimmed by 0 bases and J by 4 bases, 5 bases remained unmatched. The CDR3 is made up of 15 amino acids. CDR3 region: CASSLTSGEGETQYF. The CDR3 DNA sequence: TGTGCCAGCAGCTTAACTTCCGGGGAGGGAGAGACCCAGTACTTC.

The table lists this clonotype with many counts. The chain joins TRBV19 to TRBJ2-7, with 7 bases matching TRBD2. V was pared by 6 bases and J by 5 bases, with 7 bases of the junction left unmatched. Germline-derived CDR1 and CDR2 are LNHDA and SQIVND (reference sequence). The CDR3 sequence is 13 residues long. CDR3: CASRSPSGNEQYF. The CDR3 DNA sequence: TGTGCCAGTAGGAGCCCGAGCGGGAACGAGCAGTACTTC.

The rearrangement uses TRBV7-9 and TRBJ1-1; TRBD1 might be the D (6 bases). V was cut by 2 bases and J by 0 bases, with 16 bases left in between. CDR3 length: 17 residues. Germline loops: CDR1 SEHNR, CDR2 FQNEAQ (reference sequence). CDR3 DNA: TGTGCCAGCAGCTTAACAGGGCCTCCTATCATGAACACTGAAGCTTTCTTT. Protein sequence: CASSLTGPPIMNTEAFF.

V usage is TRBV20-1 and J usage is TRBJ2-2; D is ambiguous. With 3 bases removed from V and 6 bases from J, the gap between germline ends came to 8 bases. The germline CDR1 and CDR2 sequences are DFQATT and SNEGSKA (reference sequence). The CDR3 covers 12 residues. The CDR3 loop reads CSASGVAGELFF. The CDR3 nucleotides read TGCAGTGCTAGTGGGGTTGCCGGGGAGCTGTTTTTT.

This clonotype was recorded at least ten times. CDR3 sequence (DNA): TGTGCCAGCATCAAGGGGGGCCTAGACGGGGAGCTGTTTTTT. Its protein is CASIKGGLDGELFF. This chain links TRBV2 with TRBJ2-2; D is perhaps TRBD1 or TRBD2 (6 bases each). The germline CDR1 and CDR2 sequences are SNHLY and FYNNEI. The ends were cut back, 7 bases at V and 7 bases at J, with 16 bases in the middle. This CDR3 is 14 amino acids long.

Comments on this clonotype: With a much larger clone just one base away, this may be a read error. V usage is TRBV9 and J usage is TRBJ1-5, with 7 bases that match TRBD1. The CDR3 length is 15 residues. Germline values: CDR1 SGDLS, CDR2 YYNGEE. CDR3 nucleotides: TGTGCCCGCAGCGTAGGACAGGACCGCAATCAGCCCCAGCATTTT. It yields the protein CARSVGQDRNQPQHF.

This clonotype has a count of ten or more. V is TRBV20-1 and J is TRBJ1-5, with 7 bases matching TRBD1. Germline lookup yields CDR1 DFQATT and CDR2 SNEGSKA (reference sequence). Germline trimming cut 6 bases from V and 3 bases from J; bases unmatched to any gene: 11. This CDR3 contains 15 residues. CDR3 in amino acids: CSAGGGQELNQPQHF. DNA for the CDR3: TGCAGTGCGGGGGGCGGACAGGAGCTCAATCAGCCCCAGCATTTT.

This chain uses TRBV20-1 with TRBJ2-1, with D unclear. Between the trimmed V and J ends, which lost 2 bases and 0 bases, there was a span of 5 bases. This CDR3 is built from 13 residues. Germline V CDR1 and CDR2: DFQATT, SNEGSKA (reference sequence). CDR3 DNA sequence: TGCAGTGCTAGAAACAGCTCCTACAATGAGCAGTTCTTC. Encoded protein: CSARNSSYNEQFF.

The sample holds a few counts of this clonotype. The chain couples TRBV20-1 to TRBJ2-1; D is uncertain. The germline V gene has CDR1 DFQATT and CDR2 SNEGSKA (reference sequence). The V end lost 5 bases, the J end lost 5 bases, and 16 bases lay between the germline ends. The CDR3 loop spans 14 amino acids. The CDR3 sequence: CSAPVRERDNEQFF. The CDR3 nucleotides read TGCAGTGCTCCTGTACGAGAAAGGGACAATGAGCAGTTCTTC.